The 3 T cell receptor beta chains reported below all come from one sample, sequenced in a study of blood T cells in healthy people across ages (dated by TCRdb to between 2015 and 2017). Library method: 5' RACE. This sample was sequenced with an Illumina HiSeq 2500. A second PCR of about 6 to 11 cycles was performed with a sample-barcoded 5' primer and a J-beta primer mix. In TCRdb, the public reads were trimmed at Q25 with fastp and aligned with MiXCR, with productive beta chains retained. Under each unique CDR3 protein, matching rows form one entry showing the most common genes and DNA. Here the sample has about 670,000 distinct CDR3 sequences; roughly half occur a single time. Jointly, the top ten make up roughly 13% of the sample. Material for sequencing was blood. The receptors originated from an elderly woman in good health.

About this clonotype: A read error may account for a junction end that differs from germline. The chain recombines TRBV2 with TRBJ1-5; TRBD1 agrees at 7 bases. Germline CDR1 is SNHLY and CDR2 is FYNNEI. This CDR3 is built from 18 residues. The CDR3 reads CASSFLGDSRMSNQPRHF. As DNA, the CDR3 is TGTGCCAGCTCTTTTCTAGGGGACAGTCGAATGAGCAATCAGCCCCGGCATTTT.

Notes on this clonotype: A much more abundant neighbour one base away suggests this may be a read error. V gene TRBV10-3 combines with J gene TRBJ2-1; TRBD2 agrees at 7 bases. The better agreement between TRBJ2-7 and the DNA end casts doubt on the J call. The germline CDR1 and CDR2 sequences are ENHRY and SYGVKD. The CDR3 loop spans 16 amino acids. The CDR3 region is CAISGGGSRSYNEQYF. CDR3 coding DNA: TGTGCCATCAGTGGGGGGGGTTCGCGCTCCTACAATGAGCAGTACTTC.

This chain connects TRBV3-1 to TRBJ2-2; perhaps D is TRBD1 or TRBD2 (5 bases each). V was shortened by 4 bases and J by 1 base, with 13 bases between the two germline ends. Looked up from germline, CDR1 is LGHDT and CDR2 is YNNKEL (reference sequence). The CDR3 is 16 amino acids. In DNA form, the CDR3 reads TGTGCCAGCAGCCCTTGGGGGTCACGGAACACCGGGGAGCTGTTTTTT. This codes for CASSPWGSRNTGELFF.